These 14 T cell receptor beta chains were all obtained from the same sample, sequenced in a study of control samples from healthy donors and cancer patients. Libraries were prepared by immunoSEQ multiplex PCR; TCRdb keeps only in-frame clonotypes and omits some of them. The sample holds 160,000 or so clones, 80% to 95% seen once. Sequenced: blood. All receptors come from a woman under 40 in good health.

This sequence joins TRBV10-2 and TRBJ2-7, with a weak D call TRBD2 (6 bases). V gave up 2 bases and J gave up 7 bases, with 12 bases separating them. Germline CDR1 and CDR2: WSHSY and SAAADI. This CDR3 has 13 residues. The CDR3 DNA follows: TGCGCCAGCAGTGAGGGGGGGTACGGGGAGCAGTACTTC. It specifies CASSEGGYGEQYF.

The chain carries TRBV6-5 and TRBJ1-6; possible D gene TRBD1, 6 bases. From germline, CDR1 is MNHEY and CDR2 SVGAGI. The CDR3 consists of 13 residues. The V end lost 5 bases, the J end lost 10 bases, and 12 bases lay between the germline ends. CDR3 amino acids: CASSPRGGSPLHF. In DNA, the CDR3 is TGTGCCAGCAGTCCCAGGGGCGGATCACCCCTCCACTTT.

The J gene is TRBJ2-6, the V gene TRBV2; D remains unclear. Per the germline V gene, CDR1 is SNHLY and CDR2 is FYNNEI. Deletions cut 4 bases from V and 0 bases from J, with 7 bases between. This CDR3 is built from 15 residues. CDR3 bases: TGTGCCAGCAGTGGTGGGATCTCTGGGGCCAACGTCCTGACTTTC. Protein: CASSGGISGANVLTF.

The chain's CDR3 is CASSPSTGANSPLHF. The CDR3 DNA reads TGCGCCAGCAGCCCGTCGACAGGGGCAAATTCACCCCTCCACTTT. This rearrangement joins TRBV5-1 to TRBJ1-6, with TRBD1 matching over 8 bases. The CDR3 is 15 amino acids. The junction had 7 bases not matched to a gene; V was cut back by 4 bases and J by 7 bases. Germline V CDR1 and CDR2: SGHRS, YFSETQ.

The V gene is TRBV3-1 (or the pseudogene TRBV3-2), the J gene TRBJ2-3, with 9 bases that match TRBD1. V shed 3 bases and J 2 bases; nucleotides not matched to a gene: 3. The germline gives CDR1 LGHDT, CDR2 YNNKEL (reference sequence). There are 15 residues in the CDR3. The CDR3 DNA follows: TGTGCCAGCAGCCACAGACAGGGGGTCACAGATACGCAGTATTTT. This gives the protein CASSHRQGVTDTQYF.

The gene calls are TRBV28 and TRBJ1-2, with 7 nucleotides matching TRBD1. This CDR3 has 14 residues. V trimming: 6 bases; J trimming: 10 bases; junction bases outside the gene matches: 14. Germline assignment: CDR1 MDHEN and CDR2 SYDVKM. As DNA, the CDR3 is TGTGCCAGCAGGGGGGCGGCAACAGGGGAAGCCTACACCTTC. It codes for CASRGAATGEAYTF.

The rearrangement links TRBV11-2 to TRBJ1-5; no clear D gene. The CDR3 contains 15 residues. V shed 5 bases and J shed 0 bases, with 11 bases lying between them. Looked up from germline, CDR1 is SGHAT and CDR2 is FQNNGV. CDR3 protein: CASSRKSFSNQPQHF. The CDR3 DNA follows: TGTGCCAGCAGCCGGAAGAGTTTTAGCAATCAGCCCCAGCATTTT.

This clone has just one count. The rearrangement links TRBV28 to TRBJ2-1, with D possibly matching TRBD1 (6 bases). CDR3 length: 15 amino acids. Trimming took 5 bases from V and 8 from J, leaving 19 bases between them. The germline V gene encodes CDR1 MDHEN and CDR2 SYDVKM. The CDR3 DNA is TGTGCCAGCAGTGACGACGGGACAAATAATTATGAGCAGTTCTTC. Translated, it gives CASSDDGTNNYEQFF.

The rearrangement uses TRBV19 and TRBJ1-5, with D possibly being TRBD1 (6 bases). The CDR3 loop spans 15 amino acids. V was pared by 1 base and J by 7 bases, with 14 bases between. Germline CDR1 is LNHDA and CDR2 is SQIVND (reference sequence). The CDR3 DNA sequence: TGTGCCAGTAGTATAGTAAGGGGGGGAGGACAGCCCCAGCATTTT. It encodes CASSIVRGGGQPQHF. Variable domain in full (rest from reference TRBV19 and TRBJ1-5): DGGITQSPKYLFRKEGQNVTLSCEQNLNHDAMYWYRQDPGQGLRLIYYSQIVNDFQKGDIAEGYSVSREKKESFPLTVTSAQKNPTAFYLCASSIVRGGGQPQHFGDGTRLSIL.

The chain combines TRBV21-1 with TRBJ2-5; the DNA was not compared with TRBD2, the D call given in the table. TRBV21-1 is a pseudogene. This CDR3 contains 16 residues. The CDR3 region is CASSKVVAGGPETQYF. Written as DNA, the CDR3 is TGTGCCAGCAGCAAAGTGGTAGCGGGAGGGCCGGAGACCCAGTACTTC.

This chain links TRBV21-1 with TRBJ2-5; TRBD1 was called by the table and not checked on the DNA. TRBV21-1 is recorded as a pseudogene. The length of the CDR3 is 13 residues. The CDR3 coding sequence is TGTGCCAGCACAACCCAGTTTCAAGAGACCCAGTACTTC. This translates into CASTTQFQETQYF.

CDR3 bases: TGCGCCAGCAGCCAAGAAAGGCCGAAGCCTGAAGCTTTCTTT. Residues: CASSQERPKPEAFF. The chain has TRBV4-1 and TRBJ1-1; D is unresolved. V lost 0 bases and J lost 6, with 11 bases in between. Germline V gene lookup returns CDR1 MGHRA and CDR2 YSYEKL. This CDR3 spans 14 amino acids.

The chain recombines TRBV6-5 with TRBJ1-2, with TRBD1 matching over 8 bases. The CDR3 spans 15 residues. J gave up 4 bases and V 4 bases, and 8 bases lay outside the gene matches. CDR1 is MNHEY and CDR2 is SVGAGI in the germline V gene. This CDR3 reads CASSSAGQGGYGYTF. The CDR3, as DNA: TGTGCCAGCAGTTCTGCCGGACAGGGTGGCTATGGCTACACCTTC.

The chain combines TRBV6-2 or TRBV6-3 with TRBJ2-2; weak D call: TRBD1 (5 bases). The CDR3 consists of 13 residues. In germline, CDR1 is MNHEY, CDR2 SVGEGT. V gave up 6 bases and J gave up 3 bases, with 8 bases separating them. The CDR3 DNA reads TGTGCCAGCAGCCTCAGGGACACCGGGGAGCTGTTTTTT. As protein: CASSLRDTGELFF.